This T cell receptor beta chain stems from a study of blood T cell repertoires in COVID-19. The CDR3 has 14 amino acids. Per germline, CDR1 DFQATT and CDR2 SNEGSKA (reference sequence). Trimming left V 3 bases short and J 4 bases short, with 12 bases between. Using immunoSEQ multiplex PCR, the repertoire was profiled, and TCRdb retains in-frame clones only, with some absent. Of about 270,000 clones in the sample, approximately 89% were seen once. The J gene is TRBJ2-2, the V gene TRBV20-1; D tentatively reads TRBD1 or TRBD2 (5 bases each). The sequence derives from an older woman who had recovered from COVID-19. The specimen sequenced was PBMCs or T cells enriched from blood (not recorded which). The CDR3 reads CSASGGRGTGELFF. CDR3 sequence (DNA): TGCAGTGCTAGTGGGGGTCGGGGCACCGGGGAGCTGTTTTTT.